Presented here are 20 T cell receptor beta chains from one specimen sequenced in a study of response to subunit inactivated influenza vaccine. TCRdb redid the calling of the RT-PCR reads with MiXCR, one entry per CDR3 protein. The sample consists of 710,000 or so distinct CDR3 sequences, 15% to 19% of them appearing once. Sequenced here: PBMCs from blood, sampled less than 13 days after vaccination. The receptors originated from a man aged 50 or older who received an inactivated influenza vaccine.

A few counts support this clonotype. The chain's CDR3 is CAISPAGLNYGYTF. CDR3 nucleotide sequence: TGTGCCATCAGTCCCGCGGGACTTAACTATGGCTACACCTTC. This sequence joins TRBV10-3 and TRBJ1-2, with D possibly TRBD1 on 5 matching bases. The CDR3 has 14 amino acids. With 5 bases removed from V and 1 base from J, the gap between germline ends came to 11 bases. Germline values: CDR1 ENHRY, CDR2 SYGVKD.

This clonotype was counted between two and nine times. The chain carries TRBV27 and TRBJ2-1, with TRBD2 matching over 7 bases. Germline CDR1 reads MNHEY; CDR2 reads SMNVEV (reference sequence). The CDR3 is 15 residues long. V was clipped by 0 bases and J by 5 bases; unmatched bases: 4. As DNA, the CDR3 is TGTGCCAGCAGTTTATCTCGGGGGGTAAACAATGAGCAGTTCTTC. It encodes CASSLSRGVNNEQFF.

This clonotype was counted only a few times. In DNA, the CDR3 is TGCGCCAGCAGTGACCCGGGACAGGGGGATTTTGAGCAGTTCTTC. Translating it yields CASSDPGQGDFEQFF. The rearrangement joins TRBV5-1 to TRBJ2-1, with 11 bases that match TRBD1. CDR3 size: 15 residues. Germline V gene data show CDR1 as SGHRS and CDR2 as YFSETQ. Losses at the gene ends were 5 bases for V and 9 bases for J; bases not matched to a gene: 10.

This clonotype was seen only a few times. The rearrangement joins TRBV5-5 to TRBJ2-3; 7 bases map to TRBD2. J gave up 5 bases and V 0 bases, and 12 bases lay outside the gene matches. CDR1 is SGHKS and CDR2 is YYEKEE in the germline V gene (reference sequence). This CDR3 contains 17 residues. The CDR3 protein is CASSLVRFSGTKDTQYF. CDR3 coding DNA: TGTGCCAGCAGCTTGGTTAGATTTTCGGGGACTAAAGATACGCAGTATTTT.

V is TRBV6-8 and J is TRBJ2-1; 8 bases map to TRBD1. In germline, CDR1 is MNHGY, CDR2 SAAAGT. The CDR3 consists of 17 residues. V was pared by 5 bases and J by 1 base, with 10 bases of the junction left unmatched. The CDR3 DNA follows: TGTGCCAGCAGTCCGGACAGGGTAATTATGTCCTACAATGAGCAGTTCTTC. Protein: CASSPDRVIMSYNEQFF.

This clonotype showed up many times. The J gene is TRBJ2-5, the V gene TRBV5-1; D may correspond to TRBD1 or TRBD2 (5 bases each). The CDR3 contains 13 residues. Trimming removed 4 bases from V and 5 bases from J, with 12 bases in between. CDR1 is SGHRS, CDR2 YFSETQ, per germline. This chain's CDR3 is CASSAGTRETQYF. DNA of the CDR3: TGCGCCAGCAGCGCTGGGACCAGGGAGACCCAGTACTTC. Full variable domain (missing parts from reference TRBV5-1 and TRBJ2-5): KAGVTQTPRYLIKTRGQQVTLSCSPISGHRSVSWYQQTPGQGLQFLFEYFSETQRNKGNFPGRFSGRQFSNSRSEMNVSTLELGDSALYLCASSAGTRETQYFGPGTRLLVL.

The gene calls are TRBV7-6 and TRBJ2-1, with D unresolved. This CDR3 is built from 16 residues. The V end was cut by 6 bases, the J end by 0 bases, with 15 bases between. Germline CDR1 SGHVS, CDR2 FNYEAQ. Written as DNA, the CDR3 is TGTGCCAGCAGTCCCCACGACGAGAGCTCCTACAATGAGCAGTTCTTC. As protein: CASSPHDESSYNEQFF. The whole variable domain, filled in from reference TRBV7-6 and TRBJ2-1, reads GAGVSQSPRYKVTKRGQDVALRCDPISGHVSLYWYRQALGQGPEFLTYFNYEAQQDKSGLPNDRFSAERPEGSISTLTIQRTEQRDSAMYRCASSPHDESSYNEQFFGPGTRLTVL.

The V call is TRBV7-2, the J call TRBJ1-2; 9 bases fit TRBD1. Germline trimming cut 5 bases from V and 4 bases from J; bases unmatched to any gene: 11. The CDR3 length is 16 residues. Germline-derived CDR1 and CDR2 are SGHTA and FQGNSA. The CDR3: CASSAGGQGTSYGYTF. The DNA of the CDR3 is TGTGCCAGCAGCGCGGGTGGACAGGGGACCTCCTATGGCTACACCTTC.

This rearrangement joins TRBV6-1 to TRBJ2-5, with 12 bases lining up with TRBD2. This CDR3 has 15 amino acids. After removal of 5 bases from V and 4 bases from J, the junction contained 5 bases not matched to a gene. The germline V gene encodes CDR1 MNHNS and CDR2 SASEGT. The CDR3 loop reads CASSTGLAGLETQYF. The CDR3 DNA reads as TGTGCCAGCAGTACAGGACTAGCGGGACTAGAGACCCAGTACTTC.

This clonotype was seen a handful of times. One end of the junction fails to match germline, which may point to a read error. The gene calls are TRBV7-7 and TRBJ1-4, with unresolved D. Germline assignment: CDR1 SSHAT and CDR2 FNYEAQ (reference sequence). There are 13 residues in the CDR3. CDR3 sequence reads: CASSLNQREKLFF. The CDR3 coding sequence is TGTGCTAGCAGCTTAAATCAGCGTGAAAAACTGTTTTTT. Drawing the rest from reference TRBV7-7 and TRBJ1-4, the complete variable domain is GAGVSQSPRYKVTKRGQDVTLRCDPISSHATLYWYQQALGQGPEFLTYFNYEAQPDKSGLPSDRFSAERPEGSISTLTIQRTEQRDSAMYRCASSLNQREKLFFGSGTQLSVL.

This clonotype was observed a few times. The chain links TRBV3-1 to TRBJ2-7; weak D call: TRBD2 (5 bases). This CDR3 is 16 amino acids long. The V gene's germline CDR1 is LGHDT and CDR2 YNNKEL (reference sequence). V gave up 1 base and J gave up 2 bases, with 15 bases separating them. The CDR3 spells CASSQGRTEAPYEQYF. CDR3 nucleotides: TGTGCCAGCAGCCAAGGACGGACGGAGGCACCCTACGAGCAGTACTTC.

This clonotype was detected only a few times. V gene TRBV20-1 combines with J gene TRBJ1-5; D gene ambiguous. The V gene lost 1 base and the J gene lost 0 bases, with 10 bases spanning the gap. CDR1 DFQATT and CDR2 SNEGSKA come from the germline V gene (reference sequence). There are 15 residues in the CDR3. The CDR3 reads CSARVGSVSNQPQHF. CDR3 DNA: TGCAGTGCTAGAGTCGGATCCGTTAGCAATCAGCCCCAGCATTTT.

This clonotype has more than one count but fewer than ten. The V call is TRBV12-3 or TRBV12-4, the J call TRBJ2-7; 8 nucleotides agree with TRBD1. This CDR3 spans 13 amino acids. Unmatched junction bases numbered 6, after V lost 5 bases and J lost 6 bases. This chain's CDR3 is CASSTDRVGEQYF. CDR3 sequence (DNA): TGTGCCAGCAGTACGGACAGGGTTGGCGAGCAGTACTTC.

This clonotype turned up a few times. This chain connects TRBV7-2 to TRBJ1-2; D unclear. V shed 2 bases and J shed 4 bases, with 11 bases lying between them. CDR1 SGHTA and CDR2 FQGNSA come from the germline V gene. This CDR3 region has 14 residues. CDR3 sequence reads: CASSLRRASYGYTF. CDR3 nucleotide sequence: TGTGCCAGCAGCTTACGACGGGCCTCCTATGGCTACACCTTC.

This clonotype was picked up a small number of times. This chain links TRBV28 with TRBJ2-7; the D call may be TRBD1 or TRBD2 (5 bases each). This CDR3 spans 14 amino acids. With 5 bases removed from V and 3 bases from J, the gap between germline ends came to 14 bases. Germline CDR1 and CDR2: MDHEN and SYDVKM. The chain's CDR3 is CASSDRDRFYEQYF. The CDR3 bases are TGTGCCAGCAGTGACCGGGACCGATTCTACGAGCAGTACTTC.

This clonotype showed up just a few times. This chain links TRBV4-1 with TRBJ2-1; the match to TRBD2 covers 14 bases. CDR1 is MGHRA and CDR2 is YSYEKL in the germline V gene. The length of the CDR3 is 18 residues. V was pared by 1 base and J by 0 bases, with 2 bases of the junction left unmatched. The CDR3 sequence is CASSQGLAGGSSYNEQFF. In nucleotides, the CDR3 is TGCGCCAGCAGCCAAGGACTAGCGGGGGGGAGCTCCTACAATGAGCAGTTCTTC.

The V call is TRBV29-1, the J call TRBJ2-3; 10 bases align to TRBD2. Germline V gives CDR1 SQVTM, CDR2 ANQGSEA. This CDR3 is 15 amino acids long. J gave up 4 bases and V 2 bases, and 6 bases lay outside the gene matches. The CDR3 region is CSVELVAGGSDTQYF. In DNA form, the CDR3 reads TGCAGCGTTGAATTGGTAGCGGGAGGTTCAGATACGCAGTATTTT.

This clonotype has only a few counts. This rearrangement joins TRBV20-1 to TRBJ2-7; 8 bases are a match to TRBD2. The CDR3 runs 12 residues. J gave up 7 bases and V 4 bases, and 6 bases lay outside the gene matches. Germline CDR1 and CDR2: DFQATT and SNEGSKA (reference sequence). CDR3 sequence: CSAKGVAGEQYF. CDR3 bases: TGCAGTGCTAAGGGGGTAGCGGGAGAGCAGTACTTC.

This clonotype showed up just once. The chain couples TRBV19 to TRBJ1-5; 8 bases agree with TRBD1. The germline V gene has CDR1 LNHDA and CDR2 SQIVND (reference sequence). The CDR3 is 16 residues long. J lost 0 bases, V lost 0 bases, and 1 base had no gene match. CDR3 nucleotide sequence: TGTGCCAGTAGTATAGAAGGGACAGGTAGCAATCAGCCCCAGCATTTT. It specifies CASSIEGTGSNQPQHF.

This clonotype was observed at least ten times. The J gene is TRBJ1-3, the V gene TRBV28; D is unclear. The V gene's germline CDR1 is MDHEN and CDR2 SYDVKM. V was clipped by 2 bases and J by 3 bases, with 5 bases between them. The CDR3 runs 13 residues. The CDR3 sequence: CASSLDGGNTIYF. Here the CDR3 DNA reads TGTGCCAGCAGTTTAGACGGTGGAAACACCATATATTTT.